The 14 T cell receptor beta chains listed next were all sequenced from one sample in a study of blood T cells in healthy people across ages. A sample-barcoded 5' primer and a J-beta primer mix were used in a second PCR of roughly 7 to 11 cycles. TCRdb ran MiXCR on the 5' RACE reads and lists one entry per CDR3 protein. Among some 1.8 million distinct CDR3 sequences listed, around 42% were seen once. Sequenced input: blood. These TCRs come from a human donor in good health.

CDR3 sequence (DNA): TGCAGCGTTGAAGGGCAGGGGGTATTCTATGGCTACACCTTC. This encodes CSVEGQGVFYGYTF. The rearrangement links TRBV29-1 to TRBJ1-2; 7 nucleotides match TRBD1. Looked up from germline, CDR1 is SQVTM and CDR2 is ANQGSEA. This CDR3 comprises 14 residues. The V and J ends lost 1 base and 4 bases, in that order; junction bases with no gene match: 6.

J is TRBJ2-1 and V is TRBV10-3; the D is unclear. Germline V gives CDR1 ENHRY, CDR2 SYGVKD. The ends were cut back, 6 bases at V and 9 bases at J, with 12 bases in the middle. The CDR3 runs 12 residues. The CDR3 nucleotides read TGTGCCATCAGGGACCCAAGCAGTGAGCAGTTCTTC. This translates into CAIRDPSSEQFF.

This chain's CDR3 is CATSRDRGQGRETQYF. In DNA form, the CDR3 reads TGTGCCACCAGCAGAGATCGTGGACAGGGGAGGGAGACCCAGTACTTC. The rearrangement joins TRBV15 to TRBJ2-5, with 9 bases that match TRBD1. The germline V gene encodes CDR1 LNHNV and CDR2 YYDKDF (reference sequence). The length of the CDR3 is 16 residues. V lost 0 bases and J lost 5; bases outside the gene matches: 7.

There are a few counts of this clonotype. CDR3 loop: CASSYSGPHYGYTF. The CDR3 bases are TGTGCCAGCAGTTACTCGGGACCCCACTATGGCTACACCTTC. V and J are TRBV6-2 or TRBV6-3 and TRBJ1-2, with D tentatively TRBD1 (5 bases). CDR3 length equals 14 residues. The ends were cut back, 0 bases at V and 3 bases at J, with 8 bases in the middle. In germline, CDR1 is MNHEY, CDR2 SVGEGT.

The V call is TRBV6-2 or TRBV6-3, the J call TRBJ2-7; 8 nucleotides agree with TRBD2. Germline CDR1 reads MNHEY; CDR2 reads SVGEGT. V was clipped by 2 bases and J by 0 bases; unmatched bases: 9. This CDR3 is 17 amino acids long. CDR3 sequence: CASSYTLAGRPSYEQYF. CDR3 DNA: TGTGCCAGCAGTTACACGTTAGCGGGGCGGCCCTCCTACGAGCAGTACTTC.

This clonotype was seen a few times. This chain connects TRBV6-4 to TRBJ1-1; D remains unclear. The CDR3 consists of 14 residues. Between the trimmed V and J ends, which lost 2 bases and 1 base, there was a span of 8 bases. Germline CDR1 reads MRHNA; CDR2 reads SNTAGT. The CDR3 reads CASSDRRWNTEAFF. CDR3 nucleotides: TGTGCCAGCAGTGACCGACGATGGAACACTGAAGCTTTCTTT.

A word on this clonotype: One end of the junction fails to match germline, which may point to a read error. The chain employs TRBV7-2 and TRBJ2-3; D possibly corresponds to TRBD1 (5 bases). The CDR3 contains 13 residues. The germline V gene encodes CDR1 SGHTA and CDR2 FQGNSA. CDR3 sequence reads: CAGREPSTDTQYF. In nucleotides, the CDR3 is TGTGCCGGCAGGGAACCTAGCACAGATACGCAGTATTTT.

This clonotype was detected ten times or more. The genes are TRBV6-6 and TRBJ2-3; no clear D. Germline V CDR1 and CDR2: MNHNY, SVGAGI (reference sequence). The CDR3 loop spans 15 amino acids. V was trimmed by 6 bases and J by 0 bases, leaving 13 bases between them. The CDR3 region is CASRGVGVSTDTQYF. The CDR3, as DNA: TGTGCCAGCAGAGGAGTAGGAGTTAGCACAGATACGCAGTATTTT.

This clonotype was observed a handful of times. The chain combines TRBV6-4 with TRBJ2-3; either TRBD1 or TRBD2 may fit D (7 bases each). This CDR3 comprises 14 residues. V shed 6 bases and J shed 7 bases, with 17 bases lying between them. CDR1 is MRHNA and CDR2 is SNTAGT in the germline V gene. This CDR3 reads CASSLTGRGNTQYF. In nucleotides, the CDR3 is TGTGCCAGCAGCCTGACAGGGAGGGGCAATACGCAGTATTTT.

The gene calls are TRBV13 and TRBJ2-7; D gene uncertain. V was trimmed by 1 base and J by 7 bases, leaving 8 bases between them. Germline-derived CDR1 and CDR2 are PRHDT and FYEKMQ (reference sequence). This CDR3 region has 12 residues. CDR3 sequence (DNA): TGTGCCAGCAGCTTAGACTGCTCGGAGCAGTACTTC. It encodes CASSLDCSEQYF.

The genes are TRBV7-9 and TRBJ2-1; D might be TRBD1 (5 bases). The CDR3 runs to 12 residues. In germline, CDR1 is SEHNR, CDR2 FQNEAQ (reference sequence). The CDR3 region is CADSGVHNEQFF. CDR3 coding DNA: TGTGCAGACAGTGGGGTCCACAATGAGCAGTTCTTC.

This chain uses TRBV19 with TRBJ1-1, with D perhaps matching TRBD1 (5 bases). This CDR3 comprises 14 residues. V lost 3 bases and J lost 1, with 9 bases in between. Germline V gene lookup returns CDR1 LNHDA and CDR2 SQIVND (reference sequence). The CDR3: CASSIGAENTEAFF. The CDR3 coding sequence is TGTGCCAGTAGTATTGGGGCGGAGAACACTGAAGCTTTCTTT.

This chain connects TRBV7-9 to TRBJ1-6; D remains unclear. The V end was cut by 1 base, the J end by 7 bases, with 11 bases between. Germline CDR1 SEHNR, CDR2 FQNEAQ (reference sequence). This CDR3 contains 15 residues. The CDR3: CASSLGSGVNSPLHF. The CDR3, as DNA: TGTGCCAGCAGCTTAGGATCAGGAGTAAATTCACCCCTCCACTTT.

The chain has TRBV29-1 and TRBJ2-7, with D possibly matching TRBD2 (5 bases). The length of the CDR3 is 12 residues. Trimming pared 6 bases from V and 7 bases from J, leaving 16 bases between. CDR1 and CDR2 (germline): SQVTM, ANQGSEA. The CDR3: CSVKRSSGEQYF. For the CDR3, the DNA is TGCAGCGTGAAAAGGTCTTCGGGGGAGCAGTACTTC.